The 2 T cell receptor beta chains below all came from one sample that was sequenced in a study of control samples from healthy donors and cancer patients. Method: immunoSEQ multiplex PCR; TCRdb's copy keeps in-frame clones and lacks some. The table includes tens of thousands of clones, more than 85% detected once. The sequencing input was blood. These receptors were taken from a woman between 45 and 65 years old in good health.

The V gene is TRBV7-6, the J gene TRBJ2-3; D might be TRBD1 or TRBD2, each matching 5 bases. The V gene lost 2 bases and the J gene lost 1 base, with 7 bases spanning the gap. The length of the CDR3 is 14 residues. Germline V gene sequence: CDR1 SGHVS, CDR2 FNYEAQ. In DNA form, the CDR3 reads TGTGCCAGCAGCTTAATGGGGGGCACAGATACGCAGTATTTT. This gives the protein CASSLMGGTDTQYF.

This clone was detected ten times or more. The chain employs TRBV2 and TRBJ2-7; D may correspond to TRBD1 or TRBD2 (9 bases each). Germline CDR1 and CDR2: SNHLY and FYNNEI. The CDR3 has 18 amino acids. V was pared by 6 bases and J by 0 bases, with 24 bases between. The CDR3 protein is CASRLQGAVAGVSYEQYF. CDR3 DNA: TGTGCCAGCAGATTACAGGGGGCTGTAGCGGGAGTCTCCTACGAGCAGTACTTC.